The rows below give T cell receptor beta chains drawn from one sample of a study of long-term antiretroviral therapy in people with HIV. Clones were sequenced by immunoSEQ multiplex PCR, and TCRdb holds only the in-frame ones, with some missing. Found here are 30,000 to 35,000 clones, roughly 74% of them singletons; the top ten hold about 3.5%. The material was unsorted PBMCs, obtained 3 years after starting antiretroviral therapy. The receptors were sampled from a man aged 50 to 59 with HIV. The CDR3 runs from the conserved cysteine through the conserved F or W. The D gene is left open where the match is weak. Rows give clone size only sometimes, using once, few, many, or a class for an expanded clone.

V gene	D gene	clone size	J gene	CDR3 protein	CDR3 DNA
TRBV2	TRBD1	-	TRBJ2-1	CASSGGQGANEQFF	TGTGCCAGCAGTGGGGGACAGGGGGCCAATGAGCAGTTCTTC
TRBV10-2	TRBD2	-	TRBJ2-7	CASSFTSGRSYEQYF	TGCGCCAGCAGTTTCACTAGCGGGCGCTCCTACGAGCAGTACTTC
TRBV5-1	-	once	TRBJ2-3	CASSSPRAGDTQYF	TGCGCCAGCAGCTCCCCCAGGGCCGGAGATACGCAGTATTTT
TRBV6-5	TRBD1	-	TRBJ2-7	CASRAGGTGGYEQYF	TGTGCCAGCAGGGCCGGTGGGACAGGGGGCTACGAGCAGTACTTC
TRBV11-3	TRBD2	-	TRBJ2-1	CASSLRSGSDEQFF	TGTGCCAGCAGCTTACGGAGCGGGAGCGATGAGCAGTTCTTC
TRBV7-2	-	-	TRBJ2-3	CASSFGTDTQYF	TGTGCCAGCAGCTTTGGAACAGATACGCAGTATTTT
TRBV6-5	TRBD1	-	TRBJ2-7	CASASARQGAYEQYF	TGTGCCAGCGCCTCAGCTCGACAGGGGGCCTACGAGCAGTACTTC
TRBV4-1	-	-	TRBJ2-2	CASSLGVAGELFF	TGCGCCAGCAGCCTCGGGGTCGCCGGGGAGCTGTTTTTT
TRBV14	TRBD1	-	TRBJ2-1	CASSLGGTGKQNEQFF	TGTGCCAGCAGCCTAGGAGGGACAGGGAAACAGAATGAGCAGTTCTTC
TRBV6-5	TRBD1	-	TRBJ1-2	CASSRTGAGYGYTF	TGTGCCAGCAGCCGAACAGGGGCGGGCTATGGCTACACCTTC
TRBV11-2	TRBD2	-	TRBJ2-2	CASSSSGGGTGELFF	TGTGCCAGCAGCTCTTCCGGGGGGGGGACCGGGGAGCTGTTTTTT
TRBV7-3	TRBD2	-	TRBJ2-3	CASSPGLAGPDTQYF	TGTGCCAGCAGCCCGGGACTAGCGGGGCCAGATACGCAGTATTTT
TRBV4-3	TRBD2	-	TRBJ2-5	CASSSSGRETQYF	TGCGCCAGCAGCTCTAGCGGTCGGGAGACCCAGTACTTC
TRBV7-8	-	-	TRBJ2-7	CASSLEFTFSYEQYF	TGTGCCAGCAGCTTAGAATTTACTTTCTCCTACGAGCAGTACTTC
TRBV10-3	-	few	TRBJ1-3	CATRTQASGNTIYF	TGTGCCACCCGAACACAGGCCTCTGGAAACACCATATATTTT
TRBV5-4	TRBD1	few	TRBJ1-2	CASSIPTGGALSYGYTF	TGTGCCAGCAGCATTCCTACAGGGGGCGCGTTATCCTATGGCTACACCTTC
TRBV19	-	few	TRBJ2-7	CASSITQGAEQYF	TGTGCCAGTAGTATAACCCAGGGTGCAGAGCAGTACTTC
TRBV5-1	TRBD2	-	TRBJ2-7	CASSYSGGTYEQYF	TGCGCCAGCAGCTACAGCGGGGGTACCTACGAGCAGTACTTC
TRBV5-4	TRBD1	-	TRBJ1-2	CASSYFTGTGEGYTF	TGTGCCAGCAGCTATTTCACCGGGACAGGGGAAGGCTACACCTTC
TRBV9	-	few	TRBJ2-7	CASSVVAGSHEQYF	TGTGCCAGCAGCGTAGTAGCAGGTTCCCACGAGCAGTACTTC